This record concerns one T cell receptor beta chain sequence. As yet, its antigen is unknown. This sample was included in a study of cytomegalovirus exposure and HLA in healthy donors. Study conclusions and caveats: The authors confirmed in vitro that a few CMV-associated chains were specific for CMV antigens. Reported performance of the classifier showed diagnosis of cytomegalovirus status with high specificity and sensitivity. The study listed approximately 170 cytomegalovirus-associated TCR beta chains.

CDR3 length: 18 amino acids. V lost 7 bases, J lost 0 bases, and 15 bases stayed unmatched. Germline V gene data show CDR1 as LNHDA and CDR2 as SQIVND (reference sequence). The data were produced by immunoSEQ multiplex PCR, yet TCRdb's version contains in-frame clones alone and is incomplete. The sample gives about 200,000 clones, around four fifths of which show up once; 4.5% to 6% is in the top ten. The sample was PBMCs. The clonotype originates from a woman aged 18-29 years in good health and CMV-seronegative. The chain combines TRBV19 with TRBJ1-5; TRBD1 agrees at 7 bases. CDR3 sequence reads: CASTADKIQGFSNQPQHF. CDR3 in DNA: TGTGCCAGTACGGCTGATAAAATACAGGGGTTTAGCAATCAGCCCCAGCATTTT.